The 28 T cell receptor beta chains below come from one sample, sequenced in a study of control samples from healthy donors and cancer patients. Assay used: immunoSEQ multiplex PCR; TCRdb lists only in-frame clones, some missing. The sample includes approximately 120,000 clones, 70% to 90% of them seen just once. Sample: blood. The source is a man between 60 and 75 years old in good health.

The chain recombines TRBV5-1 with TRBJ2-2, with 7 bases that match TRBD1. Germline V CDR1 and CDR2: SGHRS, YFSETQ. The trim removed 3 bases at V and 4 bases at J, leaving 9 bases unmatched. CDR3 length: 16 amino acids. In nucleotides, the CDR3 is TGCGCCAGCAGCTGGGGGACAGTGACTGCCACCGGGGAGCTGTTTTTT. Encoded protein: CASSWGTVTATGELFF. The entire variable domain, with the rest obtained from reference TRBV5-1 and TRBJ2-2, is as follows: KAGVTQTPRYLIKTRGQQVTLSCSPISGHRSVSWYQQTPGQGLQFLFEYFSETQRNKGNFPGRFSGRQFSNSRSEMNVSTLELGDSALYLCASSWGTVTATGELFFGEGSRLTVL.

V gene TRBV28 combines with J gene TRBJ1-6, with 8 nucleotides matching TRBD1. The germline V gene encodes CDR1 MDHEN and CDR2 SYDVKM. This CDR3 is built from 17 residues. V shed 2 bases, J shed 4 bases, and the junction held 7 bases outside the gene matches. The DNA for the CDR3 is TGTGCCAGCAGTTTAAGAGGACAGGGCCGATATAATTCACCCCTCCACTTT. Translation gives CASSLRGQGRYNSPLHF.

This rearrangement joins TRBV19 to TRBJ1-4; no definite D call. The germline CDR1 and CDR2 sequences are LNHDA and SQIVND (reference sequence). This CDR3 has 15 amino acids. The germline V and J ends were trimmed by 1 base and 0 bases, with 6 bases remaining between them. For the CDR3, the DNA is TGTGCCAGTAGTATAGGGGGAGCAACTAATGAAAAACTGTTTTTT. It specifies CASSIGGATNEKLFF. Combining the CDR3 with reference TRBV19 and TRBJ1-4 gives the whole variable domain DGGITQSPKYLFRKEGQNVTLSCEQNLNHDAMYWYRQDPGQGLRLIYYSQIVNDFQKGDIAEGYSVSREKKESFPLTVTSAQKNPTAFYLCASSIGGATNEKLFFGSGTQLSVL.

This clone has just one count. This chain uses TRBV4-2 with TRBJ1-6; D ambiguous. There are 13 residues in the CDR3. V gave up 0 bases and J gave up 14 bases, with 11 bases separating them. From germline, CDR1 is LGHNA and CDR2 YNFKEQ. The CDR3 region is CASSQDIGRTLHF. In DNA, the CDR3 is TGTGCCAGCAGCCAAGATATCGGGAGAACCCTCCACTTT.

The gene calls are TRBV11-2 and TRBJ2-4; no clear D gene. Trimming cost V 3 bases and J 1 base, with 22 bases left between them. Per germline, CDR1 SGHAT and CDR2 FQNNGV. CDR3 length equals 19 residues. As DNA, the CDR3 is TGTGCCAGCAGCTTCAATACGGGTATTCTTGAAGGGGCCAAAAACATTCAGTACTTC. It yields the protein CASSFNTGILEGAKNIQYF.

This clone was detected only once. The CDR3 nucleotides are TGTGCCAGCGGAGTGAAGGGCACAGATACGCAGTATTTT. As protein: CASGVKGTDTQYF. The genes are TRBV28 and TRBJ2-3; D is unclear. V was trimmed by 8 bases and J by 1 base, leaving 10 bases between them. This CDR3 has 13 residues. Germline V gene lookup returns CDR1 MDHEN and CDR2 SYDVKM.

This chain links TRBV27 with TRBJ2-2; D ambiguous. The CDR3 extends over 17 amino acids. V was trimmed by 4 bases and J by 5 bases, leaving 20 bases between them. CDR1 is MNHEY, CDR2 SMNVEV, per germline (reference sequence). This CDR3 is CASSSPTLGSLTGELFF. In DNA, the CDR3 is TGTGCCAGCAGTTCCCCGACCCTCGGGTCTCTTACCGGGGAGCTGTTTTTT.

The CDR3 coding sequence is TGTGCCAGCAGCTCTCTCGGGACAGCAAAGGGGTATGGCTACACCTTC. Translating it yields CASSSLGTAKGYGYTF. The rearrangement joins TRBV7-9 to TRBJ1-2; 7 positions match TRBD1. CDR1 and CDR2 from the germline V gene are SEHNR and FQNEAQ (reference sequence). This CDR3 contains 16 residues. Trimming at V came to 4 bases and at J to 5 bases, leaving 13 bases not matched to a gene.

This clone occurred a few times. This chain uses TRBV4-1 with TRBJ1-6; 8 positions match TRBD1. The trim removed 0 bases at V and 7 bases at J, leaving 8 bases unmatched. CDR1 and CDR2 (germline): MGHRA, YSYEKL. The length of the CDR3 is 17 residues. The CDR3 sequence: CASSQERTGSLNSPLHF. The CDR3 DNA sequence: TGCGCCAGCAGCCAAGAGAGGACAGGGTCATTAAATTCACCCCTCCACTTT.

As DNA, the CDR3 is TGTGCCAGCAGTCGGTTCCTGGTGACCGGGGAGCTGTTTTTT. This gives the protein CASSRFLVTGELFF. The genes are TRBV28 and TRBJ2-2, with D hard to call. This CDR3 has 14 residues. Germline-derived CDR1 and CDR2 are MDHEN and SYDVKM. The V end was cut by 5 bases, the J end by 5 bases, with 12 bases between.

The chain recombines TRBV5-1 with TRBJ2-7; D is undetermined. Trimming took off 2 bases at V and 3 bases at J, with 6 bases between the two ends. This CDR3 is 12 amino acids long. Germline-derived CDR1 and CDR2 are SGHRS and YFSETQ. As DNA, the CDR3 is TGCGCCAGCAGCTTTTCTTTCTACGAGCAGTACTTC. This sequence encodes CASSFSFYEQYF.

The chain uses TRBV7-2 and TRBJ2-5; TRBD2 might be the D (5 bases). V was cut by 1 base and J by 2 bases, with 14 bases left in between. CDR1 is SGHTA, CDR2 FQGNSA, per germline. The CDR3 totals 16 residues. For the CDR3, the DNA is TGTGCCAGCAGCTTAGGGACCGGGCCGGGGCAAGAGACCCAGTACTTC. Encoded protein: CASSLGTGPGQETQYF.

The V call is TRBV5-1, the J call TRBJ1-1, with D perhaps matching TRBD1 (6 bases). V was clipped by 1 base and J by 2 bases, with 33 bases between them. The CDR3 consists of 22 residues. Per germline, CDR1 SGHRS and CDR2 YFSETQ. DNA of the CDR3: TGCGCCAGCAGCTTGTTCCCCCCCTCTTCAGGGGATACAAATGAAAGAAACACTGAAGCTTTCTTT. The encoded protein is CASSLFPPSSGDTNERNTEAFF. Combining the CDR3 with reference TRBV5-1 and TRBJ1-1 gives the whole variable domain KAGVTQTPRYLIKTRGQQVTLSCSPISGHRSVSWYQQTPGQGLQFLFEYFSETQRNKGNFPGRFSGRQFSNSRSEMNVSTLELGDSALYLCASSLFPPSSGDTNERNTEAFFGQGTRLTVV.

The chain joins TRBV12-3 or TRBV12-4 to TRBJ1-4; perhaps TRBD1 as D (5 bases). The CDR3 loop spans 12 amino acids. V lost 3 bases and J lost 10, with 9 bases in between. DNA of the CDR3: TGTGCCAGCAGTTTGACTAGGGGAAAACTGTTTTTT. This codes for CASSLTRGKLFF.

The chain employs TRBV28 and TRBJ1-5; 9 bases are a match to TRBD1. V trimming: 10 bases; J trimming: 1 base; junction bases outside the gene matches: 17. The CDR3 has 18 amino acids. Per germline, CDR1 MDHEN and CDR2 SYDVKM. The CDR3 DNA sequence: TGTGCCACCCAAAACCCCGGGACAGGGTACCGGAGCAATCAGCCCCAGCATTTT. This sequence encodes CATQNPGTGYRSNQPQHF.

CDR3: CASSSYLNTEAFF. CDR3 nucleotide sequence: TGTGCCAGCAGCTCCTATTTGAACACTGAAGCTTTCTTT. V and J are TRBV7-8 and TRBJ1-1; no firm D call. Germline CDR1 reads SGHVS; CDR2 reads FQNEAQ. The CDR3 consists of 13 residues. V lost 4 bases and J 0 bases, leaving 6 bases between the germline ends.

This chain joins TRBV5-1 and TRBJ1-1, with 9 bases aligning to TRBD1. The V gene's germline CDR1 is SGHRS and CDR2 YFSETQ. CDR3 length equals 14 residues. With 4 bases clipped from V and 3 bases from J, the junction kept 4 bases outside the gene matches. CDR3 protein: CASSRQGEYTEAFF. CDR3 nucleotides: TGCGCCAGCAGCCGACAGGGGGAATACACTGAAGCTTTCTTT.

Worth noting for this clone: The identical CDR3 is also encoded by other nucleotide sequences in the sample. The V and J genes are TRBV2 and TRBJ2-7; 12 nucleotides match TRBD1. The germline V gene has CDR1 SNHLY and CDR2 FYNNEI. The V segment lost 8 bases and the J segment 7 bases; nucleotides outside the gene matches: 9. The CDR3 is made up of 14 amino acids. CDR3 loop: CASSRGQGAREQYF. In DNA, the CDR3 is TGTGCCAGCTCACGGGGACAGGGGGCGCGGGAGCAGTACTTC.

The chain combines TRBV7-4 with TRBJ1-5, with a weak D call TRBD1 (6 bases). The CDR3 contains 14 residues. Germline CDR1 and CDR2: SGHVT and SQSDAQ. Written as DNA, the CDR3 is TGTCCGAGAGGGGGAGGGAATAGCAATCAGCCCCAGCATTTT. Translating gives CPRGGGNSNQPQHF.

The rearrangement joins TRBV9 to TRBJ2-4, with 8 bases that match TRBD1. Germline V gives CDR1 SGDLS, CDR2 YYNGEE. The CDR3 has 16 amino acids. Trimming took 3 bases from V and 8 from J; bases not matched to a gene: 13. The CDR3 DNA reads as TGTGCCAGCAGCGACGAGGAACAGGGGGTTTTGCACATTCAGTACTTC. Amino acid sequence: CASSDEEQGVLHIQYF.

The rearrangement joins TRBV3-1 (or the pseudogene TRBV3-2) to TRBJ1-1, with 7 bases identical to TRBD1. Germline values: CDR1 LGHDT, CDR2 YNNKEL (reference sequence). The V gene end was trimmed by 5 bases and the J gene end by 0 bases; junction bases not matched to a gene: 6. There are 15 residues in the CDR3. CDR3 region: CASSGRQGVNTEAFF. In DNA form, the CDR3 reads TGTGCCAGCAGCGGCCGACAGGGCGTGAACACTGAAGCTTTCTTT.

For the CDR3, the DNA is TGTGCCAGCAGTTATCCTCTAGCGGGGGGAGGAGAGACCCAGTACTTC. Protein product: CASSYPLAGGGETQYF. The chain recombines TRBV6-2 or TRBV6-3 with TRBJ2-5, with 11 positions matching TRBD2. Trimming at V came to 3 bases and at J to 4 bases, leaving 7 bases not matched to a gene. The CDR3 totals 16 residues. CDR1 is MNHEY, CDR2 SVGEGT, per germline.

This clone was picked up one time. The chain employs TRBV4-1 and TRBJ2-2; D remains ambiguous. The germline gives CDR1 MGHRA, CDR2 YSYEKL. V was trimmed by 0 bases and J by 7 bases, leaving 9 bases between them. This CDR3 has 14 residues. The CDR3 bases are TGCGCCAGCAGCCAAGATGAACAGTACGGGGAGCTGTTTTTT. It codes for CASSQDEQYGELFF.

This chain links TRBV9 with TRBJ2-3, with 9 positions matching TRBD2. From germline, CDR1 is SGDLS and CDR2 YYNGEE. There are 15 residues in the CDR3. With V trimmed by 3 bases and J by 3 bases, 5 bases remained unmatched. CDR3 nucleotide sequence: TGTGCCAGCAGCGAGAGGCGGGGGGGGACAGATACGCAGTATTTT. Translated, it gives CASSERRGGTDTQYF.

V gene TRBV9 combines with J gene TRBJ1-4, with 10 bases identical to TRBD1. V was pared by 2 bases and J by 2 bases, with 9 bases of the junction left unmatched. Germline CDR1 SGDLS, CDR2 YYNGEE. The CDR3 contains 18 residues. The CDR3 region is CASSVGTGVGSTNEKLFF. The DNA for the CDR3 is TGTGCCAGCAGCGTCGGGACAGGGGTGGGGTCCACTAATGAAAAACTGTTTTTT.

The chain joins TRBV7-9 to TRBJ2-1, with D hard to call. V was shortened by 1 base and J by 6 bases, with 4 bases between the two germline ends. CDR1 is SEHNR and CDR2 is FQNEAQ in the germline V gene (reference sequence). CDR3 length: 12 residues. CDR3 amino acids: CASSLDSNEQFF. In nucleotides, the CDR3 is TGTGCCAGCAGCTTAGATTCCAATGAGCAGTTCTTC.

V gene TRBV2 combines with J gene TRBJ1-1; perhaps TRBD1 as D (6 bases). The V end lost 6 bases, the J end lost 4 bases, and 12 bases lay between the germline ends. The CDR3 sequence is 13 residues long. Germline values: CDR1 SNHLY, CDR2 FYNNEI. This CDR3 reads CASRRDTGTEAFF. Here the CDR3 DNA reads TGTGCCAGCAGGAGGGACACTGGCACTGAAGCTTTCTTT.

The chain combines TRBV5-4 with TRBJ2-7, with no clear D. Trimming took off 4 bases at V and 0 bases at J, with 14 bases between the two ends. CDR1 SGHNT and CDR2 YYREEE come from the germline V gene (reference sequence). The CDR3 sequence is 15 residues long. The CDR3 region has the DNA TGTGCCAGCAGCGCTGGCAGGTTGAGCTCCTACGAGCAGTACTTC. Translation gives CASSAGRLSSYEQYF.